This T cell receptor beta chain appears in the sequencing data of a study of blood T cells in healthy people across ages. The use of a sample-barcoded 5' primer and a J-beta primer mix characterized a second PCR of about 6 to 12 cycles. Each CDR3 protein is one row after TCRdb ran MiXCR on the 5' RACE reads. Of fewer than 950,000 distinct CDR3 sequences detected, roughly 50% appear once; the ten largest clones hold approximately 40%. Trimming stripped 6 bases from V and 5 bases from J, with 13 bases between. The germline V gene encodes CDR1 SNHLY and CDR2 FYNNEI. CDR3 size: 13 residues. Study conclusions and caveats: It was held that diversity estimates obtained from one million T cells represented underestimates.

A single count supports this clonotype. No antigen is known for it. The chain recombines TRBV2 with TRBJ2-5, with D uncertain. The sample comprised blood. The TCR sequence derives from a man older than 75 in good health. The CDR3 coding sequence is TGTGCCAGCAGCTGGCCGGTTCAGGAGACCCAGTACTTC. It yields the protein CASSWPVQETQYF. The full variable domain, its missing parts supplied by reference TRBV2 and TRBJ2-5, is EPEVTQTPSHQVTQMGQEVILRCVPISNHLYFYWYRQILGQKVEFLVSFYNNEISEKSEIFDDQFSVERPDGSNFTLKIRSTKLEDSAMYFCASSWPVQETQYFGPGTRLLVL.